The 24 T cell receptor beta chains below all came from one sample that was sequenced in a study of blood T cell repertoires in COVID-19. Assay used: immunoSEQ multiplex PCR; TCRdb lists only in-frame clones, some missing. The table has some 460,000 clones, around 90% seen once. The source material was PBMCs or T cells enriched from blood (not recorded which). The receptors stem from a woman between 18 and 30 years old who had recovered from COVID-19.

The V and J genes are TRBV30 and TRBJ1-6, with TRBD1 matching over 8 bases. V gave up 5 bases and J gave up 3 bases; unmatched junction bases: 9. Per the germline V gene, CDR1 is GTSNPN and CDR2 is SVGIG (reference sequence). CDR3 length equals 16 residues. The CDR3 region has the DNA TGTGCCTGGTCTAGGGGAACAGGGGGCTATAATTCACCCCTCCACTTT. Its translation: CAWSRGTGGYNSPLHF.

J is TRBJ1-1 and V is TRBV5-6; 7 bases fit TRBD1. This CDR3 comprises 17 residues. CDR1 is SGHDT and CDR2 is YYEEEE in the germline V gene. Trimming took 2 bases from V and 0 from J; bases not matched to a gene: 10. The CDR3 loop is CASSFYLATGLNTEAFF. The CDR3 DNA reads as TGTGCCAGCAGCTTCTACCTAGCGACAGGGTTGAACACTGAAGCTTTCTTT.

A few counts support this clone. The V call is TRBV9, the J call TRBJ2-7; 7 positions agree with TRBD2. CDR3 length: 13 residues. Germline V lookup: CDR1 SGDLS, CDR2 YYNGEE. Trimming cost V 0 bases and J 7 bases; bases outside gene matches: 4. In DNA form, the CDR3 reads TGTGCCAGCAGCGTAGGACTAGCAGGGGAGCAGTACTTC. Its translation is CASSVGLAGEQYF.

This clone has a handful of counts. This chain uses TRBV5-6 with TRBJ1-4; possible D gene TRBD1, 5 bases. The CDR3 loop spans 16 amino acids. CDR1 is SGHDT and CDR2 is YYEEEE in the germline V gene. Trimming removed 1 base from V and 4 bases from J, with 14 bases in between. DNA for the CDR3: TGTGCCAGCAGCTTGATGCTAGGGGAGGGTAATGAAAAACTGTTTTTT. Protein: CASSLMLGEGNEKLFF.

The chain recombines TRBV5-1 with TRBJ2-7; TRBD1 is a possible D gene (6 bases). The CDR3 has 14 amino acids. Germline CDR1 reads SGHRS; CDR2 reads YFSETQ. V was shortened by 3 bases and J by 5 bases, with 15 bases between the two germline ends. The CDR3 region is CASSSSRGKNEQYF. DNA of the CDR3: TGCGCCAGCAGCTCCTCTAGGGGGAAGAACGAGCAGTACTTC.

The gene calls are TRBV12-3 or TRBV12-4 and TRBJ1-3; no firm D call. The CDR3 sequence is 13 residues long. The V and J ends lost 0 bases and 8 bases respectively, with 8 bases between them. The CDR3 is CASSLALSDTIYF. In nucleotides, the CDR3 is TGTGCCAGCAGTTTAGCGCTGAGTGACACCATATATTTT.

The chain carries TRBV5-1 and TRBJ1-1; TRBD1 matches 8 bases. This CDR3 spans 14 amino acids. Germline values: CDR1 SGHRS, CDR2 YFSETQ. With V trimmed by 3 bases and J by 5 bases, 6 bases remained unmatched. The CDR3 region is CASSSRQGWTEAFF. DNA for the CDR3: TGCGCCAGCAGCTCACGACAGGGGTGGACTGAAGCTTTCTTT.

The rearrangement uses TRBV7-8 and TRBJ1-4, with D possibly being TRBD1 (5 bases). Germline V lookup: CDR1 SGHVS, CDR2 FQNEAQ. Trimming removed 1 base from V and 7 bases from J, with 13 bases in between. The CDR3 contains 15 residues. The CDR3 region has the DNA TGTGCCAGCAGCTTAGTTGGACAAGAGTCTGAAAAACTGTTTTTT. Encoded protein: CASSLVGQESEKLFF.

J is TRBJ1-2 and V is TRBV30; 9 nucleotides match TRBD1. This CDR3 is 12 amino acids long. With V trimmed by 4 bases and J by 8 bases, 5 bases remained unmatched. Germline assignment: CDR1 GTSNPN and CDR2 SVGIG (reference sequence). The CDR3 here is CAWNTGGRGYTF. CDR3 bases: TGTGCCTGGAATACAGGGGGCCGAGGCTACACCTTC.

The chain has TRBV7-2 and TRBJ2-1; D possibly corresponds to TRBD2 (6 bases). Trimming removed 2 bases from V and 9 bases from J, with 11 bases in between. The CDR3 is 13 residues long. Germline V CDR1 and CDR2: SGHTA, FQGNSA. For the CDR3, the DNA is TGTGCCAGCAGCTTATTAATTAGCGGTGAGCAGTTCTTC. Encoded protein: CASSLLISGEQFF. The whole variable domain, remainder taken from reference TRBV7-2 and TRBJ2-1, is GAGVSQSPSNKVTEKGKDVELRCDPISGHTALYWYRQSLGQGLEFLIYFQGNSAPDKSGLPSDRFSAERTGGSVSTLTIQRTQQEDSAVYLCASSLLISGEQFFGPGTRLTVL.

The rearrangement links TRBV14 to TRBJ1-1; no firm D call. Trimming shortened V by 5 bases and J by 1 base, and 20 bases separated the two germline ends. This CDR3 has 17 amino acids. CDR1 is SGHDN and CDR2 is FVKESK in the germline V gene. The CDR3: CASSALHWQAENTEAFF. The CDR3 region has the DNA TGTGCCAGCAGCGCCCTTCATTGGCAGGCCGAGAACACTGAAGCTTTCTTT.

CDR3 sequence (DNA): TGTGCCAGCAGCCTATTCACCGGGACTCAAAGTAATTCACCCCTCCACTTT. This encodes CASSLFTGTQSNSPLHF. The chain carries TRBV27 and TRBJ1-6; D may be TRBD1 (5 bases). Germline V gives CDR1 MNHEY, CDR2 SMNVEV (reference sequence). There are 17 residues in the CDR3. Trimming removed 6 bases from V and 6 bases from J, with 21 bases in between.

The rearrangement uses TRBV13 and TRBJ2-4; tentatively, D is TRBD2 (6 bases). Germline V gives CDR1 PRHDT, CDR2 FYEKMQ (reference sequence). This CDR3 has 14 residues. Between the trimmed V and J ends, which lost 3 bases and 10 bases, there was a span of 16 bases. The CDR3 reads CASSLGTAKSIQYF. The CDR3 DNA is TGTGCCAGCAGCTTGGGGACTGCCAAATCTATTCAGTACTTC.

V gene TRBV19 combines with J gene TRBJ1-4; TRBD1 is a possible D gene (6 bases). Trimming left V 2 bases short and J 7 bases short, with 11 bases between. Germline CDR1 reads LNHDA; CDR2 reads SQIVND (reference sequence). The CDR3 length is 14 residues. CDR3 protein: CASSIRQGSEKLFF. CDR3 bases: TGTGCCAGTAGTATACGGCAGGGGAGTGAAAAACTGTTTTTT.

This CDR3 is CASSSFLTREGQYF. The CDR3 DNA is TGTGCCAGCAGCTCCTTTTTAACCCGGGAAGGGCAGTACTTC. This chain links TRBV5-4 with TRBJ2-7; D is perhaps TRBD2 (5 bases). With 3 bases removed from V and 9 bases from J, the gap between germline ends came to 19 bases. Looked up from germline, CDR1 is SGHNT and CDR2 is YYREEE (reference sequence). CDR3 length: 14 amino acids.

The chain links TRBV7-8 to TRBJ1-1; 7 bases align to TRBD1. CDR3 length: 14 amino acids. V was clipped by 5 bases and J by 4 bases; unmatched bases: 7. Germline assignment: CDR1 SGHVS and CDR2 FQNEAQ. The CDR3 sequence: CASSRGRDSTEAFF. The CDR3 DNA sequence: TGTGCCAGCAGCCGAGGTCGGGACAGCACTGAAGCTTTCTTT.

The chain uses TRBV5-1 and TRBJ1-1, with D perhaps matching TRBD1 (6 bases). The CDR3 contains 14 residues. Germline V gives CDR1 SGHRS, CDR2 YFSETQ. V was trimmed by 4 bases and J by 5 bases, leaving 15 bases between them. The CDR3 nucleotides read TGCGCCAGCAGCCTTGGGGGGGCCGGGACTGAAGCTTTCTTT. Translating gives CASSLGGAGTEAFF.

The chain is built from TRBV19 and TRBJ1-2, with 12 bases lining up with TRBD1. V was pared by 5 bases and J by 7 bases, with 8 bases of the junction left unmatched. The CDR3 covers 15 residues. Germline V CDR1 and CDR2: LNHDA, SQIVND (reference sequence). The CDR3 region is CASSSWDRGLSGYTF. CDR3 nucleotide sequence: TGTGCCAGTAGTTCCTGGGACAGGGGGCTCAGTGGCTACACCTTC.

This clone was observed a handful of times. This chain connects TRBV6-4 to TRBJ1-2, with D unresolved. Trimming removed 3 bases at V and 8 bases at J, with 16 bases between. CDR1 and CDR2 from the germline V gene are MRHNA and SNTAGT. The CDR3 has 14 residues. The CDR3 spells CASSEDGEARGYTF. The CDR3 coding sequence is TGTGCCAGCAGTGAGGACGGGGAGGCACGGGGCTACACCTTC.

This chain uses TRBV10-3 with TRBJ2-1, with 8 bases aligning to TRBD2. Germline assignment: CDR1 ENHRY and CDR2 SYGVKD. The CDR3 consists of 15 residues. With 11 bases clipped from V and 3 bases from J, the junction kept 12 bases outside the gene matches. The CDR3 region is CAARPGGGLYNEQFF. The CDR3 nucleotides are TGTGCCGCCCGACCGGGAGGGGGGCTCTACAATGAGCAGTTCTTC.

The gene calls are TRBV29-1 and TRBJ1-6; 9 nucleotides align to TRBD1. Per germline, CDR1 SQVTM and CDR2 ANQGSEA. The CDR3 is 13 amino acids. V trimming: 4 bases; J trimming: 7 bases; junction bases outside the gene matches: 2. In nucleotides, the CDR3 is TGCAGCGTTGGGGGACAGGGAAATTCACCCCTCCACTTT. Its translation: CSVGGQGNSPLHF.

The CDR3 nucleotides are TGTGCCATCAGTGACGTCGGTCAGCCCCAGCATTTT. Translated: CAISDVGQPQHF. The chain uses TRBV10-3 and TRBJ1-5; D remains unclear. Germline values: CDR1 ENHRY, CDR2 SYGVKD. The CDR3 runs to 12 residues. The V gene lost 3 bases and the J gene lost 6 bases, with 6 bases spanning the gap.

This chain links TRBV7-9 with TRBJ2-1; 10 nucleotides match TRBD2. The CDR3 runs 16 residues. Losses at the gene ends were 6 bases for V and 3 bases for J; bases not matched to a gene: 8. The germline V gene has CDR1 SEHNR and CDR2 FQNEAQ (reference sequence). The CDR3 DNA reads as TGTGCCAGCAGTTCAAAGCGGGGGGGCCGCTACAATGAGCAGTTCTTC. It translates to CASSSKRGGRYNEQFF.

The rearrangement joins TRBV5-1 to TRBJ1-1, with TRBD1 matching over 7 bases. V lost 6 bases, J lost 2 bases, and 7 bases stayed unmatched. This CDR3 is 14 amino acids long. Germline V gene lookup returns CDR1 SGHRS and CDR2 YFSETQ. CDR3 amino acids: CASTHRDSNTEAFF. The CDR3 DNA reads TGCGCCAGCACTCACCGGGACAGTAACACTGAAGCTTTCTTT.